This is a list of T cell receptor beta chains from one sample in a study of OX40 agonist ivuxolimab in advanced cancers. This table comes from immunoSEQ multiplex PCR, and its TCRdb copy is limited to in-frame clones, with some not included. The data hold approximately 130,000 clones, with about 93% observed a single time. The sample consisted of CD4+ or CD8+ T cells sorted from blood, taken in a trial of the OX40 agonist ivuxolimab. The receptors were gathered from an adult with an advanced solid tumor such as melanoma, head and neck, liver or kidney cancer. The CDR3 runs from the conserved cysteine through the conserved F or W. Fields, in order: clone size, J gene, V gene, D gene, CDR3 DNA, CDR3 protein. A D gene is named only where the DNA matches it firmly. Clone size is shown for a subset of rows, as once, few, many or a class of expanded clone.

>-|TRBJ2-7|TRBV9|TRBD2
TGTGCCAGCAGCGGGGGAGGGAGGGGCTACGAGCAGTACTTC
CASSGGGRGYEQYF
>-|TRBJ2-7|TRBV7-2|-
TGTGCCAGCAGCCTTCAACAGGCCTACGAGCAGTACTTC
CASSLQQAYEQYF
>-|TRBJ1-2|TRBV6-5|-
TGTGCCAGCAGTTACGGGAGAAACTATGGCTACACCTTC
CASSYGRNYGYTF
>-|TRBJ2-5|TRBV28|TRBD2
TGTGCCAGCCTTAGCGGGGTGAGCGAGACCCAGTACTTC
CASLSGVSETQYF
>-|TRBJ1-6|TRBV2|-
TGTGCCAGCAGCGCGAAGGGCGGGGATAATTCACCCCTCCACTTT
CASSAKGGDNSPLHF
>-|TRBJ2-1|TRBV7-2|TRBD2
TGTGCCAGCAGCTTATCGGCTAGCGGGAGGAGCAAAGAGCAGTTCTTC
CASSLSASGRSKEQFF
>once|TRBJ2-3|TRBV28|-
TGTGCCGGCAGTTCTCAAGGGGGGCGGACAGATACGCAGTATTTT
CAGSSQGGRTDTQYF
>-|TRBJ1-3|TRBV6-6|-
TGTGCCAGCACCCAGGGAAACACCATATATTTT
CASTQGNTIYF
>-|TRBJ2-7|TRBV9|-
TGTGCCAGCAGCCCACCCCTCCGGGGGCCCGGCGAGCAGTACTTC
CASSPPLRGPGEQYF
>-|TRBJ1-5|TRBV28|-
TGTGCCAGCAGTTTAGGGCAGGGGACAAAGCCCCAGCATTTT
CASSLGQGTKPQHF
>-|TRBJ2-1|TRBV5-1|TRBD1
TGCGCCAGCAGCTACGGACAGGAAAGCTCCTACAATGAGCAGTTCTTC
CASSYGQESSYNEQFF
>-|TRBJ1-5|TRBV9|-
TGTGCCAGCTCCGAGGGGGGCGTAAGGCAGCCCCAGCATTTT
CASSEGGVRQPQHF
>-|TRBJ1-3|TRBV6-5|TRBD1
TGTGCCAGCAGTTCCAGGGGGGGAGGAAACACCATATATTTT
CASSSRGGGNTIYF
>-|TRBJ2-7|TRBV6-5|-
TGTGCCAGCAGTTTCTACAGGGCCTACGAGCAGTACTTC
CASSFYRAYEQYF
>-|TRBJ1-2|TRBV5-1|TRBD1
TGCGCCAGCAGCTCCCAGGGGGACTATGGCTACACCTTC
CASSSQGDYGYTF
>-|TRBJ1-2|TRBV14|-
TGTGCCAGCAGCCAAGGGGGGACCCTGGCCCTTATCTATGGCTACACCTTC
CASSQGGTLALIYGYTF
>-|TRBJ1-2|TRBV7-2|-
TGTGCCAGCAGCTTAGCCGGGCTTGGAGGCTACACCTTC
CASSLAGLGGYTF
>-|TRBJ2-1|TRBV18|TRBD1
TGTGCCAGCTCACCAGGACAGGGGTCCTACAATGAGCAGTTCTTC
CASSPGQGSYNEQFF
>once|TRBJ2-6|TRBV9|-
TGTGCCAGCAGCGCCTCTTTGGCCAACGTCCTGACTTTC
CASSASLANVLTF
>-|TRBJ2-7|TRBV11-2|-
TGTGCCAGCAGGCTCGACAGTTCCTACGAGCAGTACTTC
CASRLDSSYEQYF
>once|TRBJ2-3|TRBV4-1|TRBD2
TGCGCCAGCAGCCCGTTCGGGACTAGCGGAACAGATACGCAGTATTTT
CASSPFGTSGTDTQYF
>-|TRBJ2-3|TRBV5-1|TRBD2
TGCGCCAGCAGACTAGGGACTAGCGGGAGGTCCCCCTCAGATACGCAGTATTTT
CASRLGTSGRSPSDTQYF
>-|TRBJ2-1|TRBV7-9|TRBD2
TGTGCCAGCAGCCCGCTAGCGGGGGGGCCTGAGCAGTTCTTC
CASSPLAGGPEQFF
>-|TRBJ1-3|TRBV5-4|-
TGTGCCAGCAGCTTATTGGGGCTCGGAAACACCATATATTTT
CASSLLGLGNTIYF
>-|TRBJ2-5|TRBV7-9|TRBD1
TGCGCCAGCAGCCGCCACCTGATGGGGACAGGGAATGGAGAGACCCAGTACTTC
CASSRHLMGTGNGETQYF
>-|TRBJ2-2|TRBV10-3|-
TGTGCCATCAGTGGCGCGGGACTTTCTCCGGGGGAGCTGTTTTTT
CAISGAGLSPGELFF
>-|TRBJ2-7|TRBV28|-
TGTGCCTGCAGTTTACCCGGAGGATCCTACGAGCAGTACTTC
CACSLPGGSYEQYF
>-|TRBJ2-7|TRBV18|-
TGTGCCAGCTCCCCCCGGGTGGGCCCCTACGAGCAGTACTTC
CASSPRVGPYEQYF
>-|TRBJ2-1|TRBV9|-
TGTGCCAGCAGCGTAGGGGTAGGGCGTCAAATCTACAATGAGCAGTTCTTC
CASSVGVGRQIYNEQFF
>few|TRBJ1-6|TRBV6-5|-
TGTGCCAGCAGTTACCGGATTGAGGTTGGATCACCCCTCCACTTT
CASSYRIEVGSPLHF
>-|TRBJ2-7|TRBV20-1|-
TGCAGTGCTTCCCACTACGAGCAGTACTTC
CSASHYEQYF
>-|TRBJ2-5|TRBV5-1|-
TGCGCCAGCAGCTTGGGTCCGGTGGGTGTTCAAGAGACCCAGTACTTC
CASSLGPVGVQETQYF
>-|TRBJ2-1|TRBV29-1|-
TGCAGCGTTGAAGTGACGGGTAGCCGCAATGAGCAGTTCTTC
CSVEVTGSRNEQFF
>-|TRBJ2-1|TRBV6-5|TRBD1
TGTGCCAGCAGTTATCGACAGGGGGTCTACAATGAGCAGTTCTTC
CASSYRQGVYNEQFF
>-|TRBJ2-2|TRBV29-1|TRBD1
TGCAGCGTGGGACAGGGGGTCGGGGAGCTGTTTTTT
CSVGQGVGELFF
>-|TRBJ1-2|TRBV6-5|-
TGTGCCAGCAGTTACGGCAGAGGCTATGGCTACACCTTC
CASSYGRGYGYTF
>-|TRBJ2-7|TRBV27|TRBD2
TGTGCCAGCAGTTTAGCTAGCGGGAGCGTCTACGAGCAGTACTTC
CASSLASGSVYEQYF
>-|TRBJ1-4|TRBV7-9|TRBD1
TGTGCCAGCAGGTCCCGGGGGACAGGGGGGCAAGAAAAACTGTTTTTT
CASRSRGTGGQEKLFF
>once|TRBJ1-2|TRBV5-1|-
TGCGCCAGCAGCTCCCGGGGGCAGGCGGAAGGGAATGGCTACACCTTC
CASSSRGQAEGNGYTF
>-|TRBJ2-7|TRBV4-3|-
TGCGCCAGCAGCCAAGAGCCGCAGTCGGGACTCGGCGAGCAGTACTTC
CASSQEPQSGLGEQYF
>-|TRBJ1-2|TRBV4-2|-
TGTGCCAGCAGCCAAGATTTCCCCTCGACGGGGGGCGCAAACTATGGCTACACCTTC
CASSQDFPSTGGANYGYTF
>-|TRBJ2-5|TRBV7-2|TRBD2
TGTGCCAGCAGCTTAGTTAGCGGGGGGGCCGGAGAGACCCAGTACTTC
CASSLVSGGAGETQYF
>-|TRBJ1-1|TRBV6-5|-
TGTGCCAGCAGTTACGGTACAGGGCCCACTGAAGCTTTCTTT
CASSYGTGPTEAFF
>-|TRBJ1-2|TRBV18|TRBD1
TGTGCCAGCTCAGTCGGACAGGGACAGTATGGCTACACCTTC
CASSVGQGQYGYTF
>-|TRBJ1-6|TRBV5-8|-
TGTGCCAGCAGCTTGGCGGACCGAGGCACCCTCCACTTT
CASSLADRGTLHF
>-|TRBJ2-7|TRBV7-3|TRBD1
TGTGCCAGCAGCTGGAACTACAGGGGGCCCTACGAGCAGTACTTC
CASSWNYRGPYEQYF
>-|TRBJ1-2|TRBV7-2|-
TGTGCCAGCAGCTTCGCAGTTGCCTCCTATGGCTACACCTTC
CASSFAVASYGYTF
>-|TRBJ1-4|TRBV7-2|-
TGTGCCAGCAGTCAACCAAGCGAAAAACTGTTTTTT
CASSQPSEKLFF
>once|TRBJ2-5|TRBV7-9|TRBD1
TGTGCCAGCAGCTTAGCCCCGGGACAGGGACAAGAGACCCAGTACTTC
CASSLAPGQGQETQYF